This TCR beta chain was sequenced for a study of PD-1 blockade in classical Hodgkin lymphoma. This table comes from immunoSEQ multiplex PCR, and its TCRdb copy is limited to in-frame clones, with some not included. The top ten clones hold approximately 8% of a sample with under 95,000 clones, more than 85% of them seen once. There was relapse after autologous stem cell transplantation in every patient, and there was variation in brentuximab vedotin exposure. The CDR3 length is 16 residues. Germline loops: CDR1 KGHSH, CDR2 LQKENI. V dropped 5 bases and J dropped 4; count of bases not matched to a gene: 10.

The chain uses TRBV18 and TRBJ2-5; 10 bases fit TRBD1. This clonotype originated in a human donor with classical Hodgkin lymphoma. Sequencing used peripheral blood mononuclear cells (PBMCs), obtained at baseline. In DNA form, the CDR3 reads TGTGCCAGCTCAGGCCCGGGACAGGGGAATGGAGAGACCCAGTACTTC. It yields the protein CASSGPGQGNGETQYF.